The sequence of this TCR beta chain was determined in a study of cytomegalovirus exposure and HLA in healthy donors. Turning to the study itself: There were 117 million unique TCR beta sequences, drawn from 200 million or so T cells, in an earlier analysis.

Looked up from germline, CDR1 is LNHDA and CDR2 is SQIVND (reference sequence). Trimming left V 7 bases short and J 4 bases short, with 11 bases between. The CDR3 has 13 amino acids. PCR amplification relied on 60 Vbeta primers (plus 13 Jbeta primers). Generated by immunoSEQ multiplex PCR, the TCRdb table keeps only in-frame clones and is missing some. The sample holds about 170,000 clones, 73% seen once. Regarding the study as a whole: In vitro checks showed that three CMV-associated chains really do target CMV antigens.

Comment on this clone: Its specificity is unknown.

The source is a woman aged 18-29 years in good health and CMV-seropositive. Sequenced material: PBMCs. J is TRBJ1-5 and V is TRBV19; D may be TRBD1 (5 bases). The CDR3 reads CASKQGTNQPQHF. The CDR3 DNA is TGTGCCAGTAAGCAGGGAACTAATCAGCCCCAGCATTTT. Complete variable domain (other parts from reference TRBV19 and TRBJ1-5): DGGITQSPKYLFRKEGQNVTLSCEQNLNHDAMYWYRQDPGQGLRLIYYSQIVNDFQKGDIAEGYSVSREKKESFPLTVTSAQKNPTAFYLCASKQGTNQPQHFGDGTRLSIL.